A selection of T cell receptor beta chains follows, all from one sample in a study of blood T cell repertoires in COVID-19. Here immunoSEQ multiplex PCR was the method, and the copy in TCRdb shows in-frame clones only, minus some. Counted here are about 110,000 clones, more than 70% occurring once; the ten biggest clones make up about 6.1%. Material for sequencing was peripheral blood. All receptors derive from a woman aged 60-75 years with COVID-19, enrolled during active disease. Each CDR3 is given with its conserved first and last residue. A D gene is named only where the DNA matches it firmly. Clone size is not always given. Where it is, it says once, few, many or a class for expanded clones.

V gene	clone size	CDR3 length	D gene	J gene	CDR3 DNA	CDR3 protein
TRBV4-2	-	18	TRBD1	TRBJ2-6	TGTGCCAGCAGCCAAAGTTACCGCACAGGGGCTGGGGCCAACGTCCTGACTTTC	CASSQSYRTGAGANVLTF
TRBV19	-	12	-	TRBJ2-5	TGTGCCAGTATGGACAGACAAGAGACCCAGTACTTC	CASMDRQETQYF
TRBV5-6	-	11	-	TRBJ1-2	TGTGCCAGCAGCTTGGAGGGGGGGTACACCTTC	CASSLEGGYTF
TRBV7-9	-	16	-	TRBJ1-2	TGTGCCAGCAGCCCAAGCGGAGGGGAGGGGTCGAATGGCTACACCTTC	CASSPSGGEGSNGYTF
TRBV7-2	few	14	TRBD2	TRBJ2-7	TGTGCCAGCAGCTTGGGACTAGTTTTTGCCGAGCAGTACTTC	CASSLGLVFAEQYF
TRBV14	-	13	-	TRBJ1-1	TGTGCCAGCAGCCAAGAGTTCCGGGTTGAAGCTTTCTTT	CASSQEFRVEAFF
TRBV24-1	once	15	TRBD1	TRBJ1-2	TGTGCCACCAGTGATCCCAACAGGGGCAGCTATGGCTACACCTTC	CATSDPNRGSYGYTF
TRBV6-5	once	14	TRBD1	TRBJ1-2	TGTGCCAGCACTCGACAGGGGGCCCTGAAGGGCTACACCTTC	CASTRQGALKGYTF
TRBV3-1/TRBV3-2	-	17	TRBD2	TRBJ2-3	TGTGCCAGCAGCCAAAAATCTGGGGGGGGATTCACAGATACGCAGTATTTT	CASSQKSGGGFTDTQYF
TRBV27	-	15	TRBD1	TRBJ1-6	TGTGCCAGCAGGGGGGGACAGTACTATAATTCACCCCTCCACTTT	CASRGGQYYNSPLHF
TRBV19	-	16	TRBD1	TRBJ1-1	TGTGCCAGTAGGACCGGGACAGGTCCTATGAACACTGAAGCTTTCTTT	CASRTGTGPMNTEAFF
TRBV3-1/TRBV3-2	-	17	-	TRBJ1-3	TGTGCCAGCAGCCAAGATTATACGGGAAACTCTGGAAACACCATATATTTT	CASSQDYTGNSGNTIYF
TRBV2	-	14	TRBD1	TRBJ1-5	TGTGCCAGCAGTCGGGACAGGAGGGGGGGGCCCCAGCATTTT	CASSRDRRGGPQHF
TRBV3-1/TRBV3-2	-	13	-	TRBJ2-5	TGTGCCAGCAGCCAGGACACCGACCAGACCCAGTACTTC	CASSQDTDQTQYF
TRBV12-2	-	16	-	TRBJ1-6	TGTGCAAGTCGCCGCGGGACAGGGGTCTATAATTCACCCCTCCACTTT	CASRRGTGVYNSPLHF
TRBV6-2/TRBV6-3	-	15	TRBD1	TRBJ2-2	TGTGCCAGCAGTTCGGACAGGGGAAGGACCGGGGAGCTGTTTTTT	CASSSDRGRTGELFF
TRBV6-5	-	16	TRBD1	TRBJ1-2	TGTGCCAGCAGTTACTCGGGACAGGGTGGCGTCTATGGCTACACCTTC	CASSYSGQGGVYGYTF
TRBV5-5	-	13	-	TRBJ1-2	TGTGCCAGCAGCCCGACAGGCGAGGATGGCTACACCTTC	CASSPTGEDGYTF
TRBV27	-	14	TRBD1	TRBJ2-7	TGTGCCAGCGGCAAGGGACAGGGGTCCCACGAGCAGTACTTC	CASGKGQGSHEQYF
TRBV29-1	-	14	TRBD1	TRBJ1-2	TGCAGCGTGGCCCGGGACAGCACAAACTATGGCTACACCTTC	CSVARDSTNYGYTF
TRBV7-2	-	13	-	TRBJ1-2	TGTGCCAGCAGCTTATGGCAGAACTATGGCTACACCTTC	CASSLWQNYGYTF
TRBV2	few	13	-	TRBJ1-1	TGTGCCAGCCTCCCCAGAATGAACACTGAAGCTTTCTTT	CASLPRMNTEAFF
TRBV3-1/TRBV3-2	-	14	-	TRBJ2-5	TGTGCCAGCAGCCAAGATCCTAGTAGTCAGACCCAGTACTTC	CASSQDPSSQTQYF
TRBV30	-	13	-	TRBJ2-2	TGTGCCTACCCCGGGAGTGCCACCGGGGAGCTGTTTTTT	CAYPGSATGELFF
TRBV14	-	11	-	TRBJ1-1	TGTGCCAGCAGCCAGACAGTGGCAACTTTCTTT	CASSQTVATFF
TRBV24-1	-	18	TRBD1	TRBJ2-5	TGTGCCACCAGTGACACCGGGACAGGGGGCGGGGGCCAAGAGACCCAGTACTTC	CATSDTGTGGGGQETQYF
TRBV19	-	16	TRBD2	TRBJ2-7	TGTGCCAGTAGTATAGGAGTTCTAAGGACTAGCCGAGAGCAGTACTTC	CASSIGVLRTSREQYF
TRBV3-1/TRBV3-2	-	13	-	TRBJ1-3	TGTGCCAGCAGCCAAGGGCCCCGAGGCACCATATATTTT	CASSQGPRGTIYF
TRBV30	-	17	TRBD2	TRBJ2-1	TGTGCCTGGAGTGGGACTAGCGGGGGGACCCCTCTGGCGAAGCAGTTCTTC	CAWSGTSGGTPLAKQFF
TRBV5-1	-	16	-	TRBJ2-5	TGCGCCAGCAGCTTGGGGTTTGGGCAAGGATTGGAGACCCAGTACTTC	CASSLGFGQGLETQYF
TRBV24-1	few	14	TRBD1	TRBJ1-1	TGTGCCACCAGGGACAGGGCCGTGAACACTGAAGCTTTCTTT	CATRDRAVNTEAFF
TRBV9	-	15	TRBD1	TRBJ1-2	TGTGCCAGCAGCGCCCAAACAGGGGGGAACTATGGCTACACCTTC	CASSAQTGGNYGYTF
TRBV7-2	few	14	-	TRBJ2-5	TGTGCCAGCAGCCCGTATGACGAGGAAGAGACCCAGTACTTC	CASSPYDEEETQYF
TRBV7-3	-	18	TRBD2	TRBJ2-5	TGTGCCAGCAGCTTAAATCGCCTAGCGGGGGGATCCCAAGAGACCCAGTACTTC	CASSLNRLAGGSQETQYF
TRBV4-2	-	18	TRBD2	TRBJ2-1	TGTGCCAGCAGCCTTAAGCAAGCGGGGGGCCTAGGGGCTGATGAGCAGTTCTTC	CASSLKQAGGLGADEQFF
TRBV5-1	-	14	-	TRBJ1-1	TGCGCCAGCAGCCTCGACGGCGGCAACACTGAAGCTTTCTTT	CASSLDGGNTEAFF
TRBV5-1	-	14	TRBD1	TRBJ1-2	TGCGCCAGCAGCTCTAATCAGGGGGCGGACGGCTACACCTTC	CASSSNQGADGYTF
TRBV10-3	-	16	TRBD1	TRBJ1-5	TGTGCCATCAGTGAGTACGGGACAGGGTTTGGCCAGCCCCAGCATTTT	CAISEYGTGFGQPQHF
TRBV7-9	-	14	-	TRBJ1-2	TGTGCCAGCAGCTTAGTGTTGGCGGGATATGGCTACACCTTC	CASSLVLAGYGYTF
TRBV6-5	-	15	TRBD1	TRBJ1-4	TGTGCCAGCACCGAATGGGACAGGGAAAATGAAAAACTGTTTTTT	CASTEWDRENEKLFF
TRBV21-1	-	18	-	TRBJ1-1	TGTGCCAGCAGCAAAGAAAGGGACAGGGGACCCATGAACACTGAAGCTTTCTTT	CASSKERDRGPMNTEAFF
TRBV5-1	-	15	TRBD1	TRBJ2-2	TGCGCCAGCAGCTTGTCGGGACAGGCCACCGGGGAGCTGTTTTTT	CASSLSGQATGELFF
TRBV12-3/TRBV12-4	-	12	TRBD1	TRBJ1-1	TGTGCCAGCAGACGGACAGGGGCAGAAGCTTTCTTT	CASRRTGAEAFF
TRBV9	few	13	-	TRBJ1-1	TGTGCCAGCAGCGCCTATCGGGACACTGAAGCTTTCTTT	CASSAYRDTEAFF
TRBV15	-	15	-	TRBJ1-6	TGTGCCACCAGCGGAAATAGACAGTATAATTCACCCCTCCACTTT	CATSGNRQYNSPLHF
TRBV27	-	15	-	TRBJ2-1	TGTGCCAGCAGTTTATTCGGACAGCCCTACAATGAGCAGTTCTTC	CASSLFGQPYNEQFF
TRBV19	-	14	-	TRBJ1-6	TGTGCCAGTACCTTGACAGGTTTTACTTCACCCCTCCACTTT	CASTLTGFTSPLHF
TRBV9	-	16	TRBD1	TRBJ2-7	TGTGCCAGCAGCGGGGCCTTGGGACAGGGGGGCTACGAGCAGTACTTC	CASSGALGQGGYEQYF
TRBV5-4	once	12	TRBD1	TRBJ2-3	TGTGCCAGCAGGGGACAGTCAGATACGCAGTATTTT	CASRGQSDTQYF
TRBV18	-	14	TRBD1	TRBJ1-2	TGTGCCAGCTCACCGGACAGGGTAAACTATGGCTACACCTTC	CASSPDRVNYGYTF
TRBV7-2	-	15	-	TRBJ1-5	TGTGCCAGCAGCTTAGGCGGTTTTAGCAATCAGCCCCAGCATTTT	CASSLGGFSNQPQHF
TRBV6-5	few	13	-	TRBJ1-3	TGTGCCAGCAGAACAGGGATAGGAAACACCATATATTTT	CASRTGIGNTIYF
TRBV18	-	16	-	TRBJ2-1	TGTGCCAGCTCACCACCATCGTCCCCAGGAGGCAATGAGCAGTTCTTC	CASSPPSSPGGNEQFF
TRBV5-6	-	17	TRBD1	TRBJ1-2	TGTGCCAGCAGCTCGGTGACAGGGATCCTAGTTGTGGGCGGCTACACCTTC	CASSSVTGILVVGGYTF
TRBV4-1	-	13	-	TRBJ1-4	TGCGCCAGCAGCCCCCCCCTCGGGGAAAAACTGTTTTTT	CASSPPLGEKLFF
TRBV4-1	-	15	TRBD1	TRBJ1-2	TGCGCCAGCAGCCAAGGACAGGGGCGAGGTGAGGGCTACACCTTC	CASSQGQGRGEGYTF
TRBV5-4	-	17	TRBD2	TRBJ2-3	TGTGCCAGCAGCTTGCTAGCGGGGGGACCCGACACAGATACGCAGTATTTT	CASSLLAGGPDTDTQYF
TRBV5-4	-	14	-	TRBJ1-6	TGTGCCAGCAGCTTGGGGCAGGGGAATTCACCCCTCCACTTT	CASSLGQGNSPLHF
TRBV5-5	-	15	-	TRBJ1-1	TGTGCCAGCAGCTCTACGAAGAGGGTAACCACTGAAGCTTTCTTT	CASSSTKRVTTEAFF